This TCR beta chain came from a study of response to subunit inactivated influenza vaccine. As concerns this clonotype: Its target is not known.

Each CDR3 protein is one row after TCRdb ran MiXCR on the RT-PCR reads. This repertoire shows some 500,000 distinct CDR3 sequences, about 25% found once; its top ten account for 1.5% to 2%. Overall study results and limits: Researchers suggested that each seasonal influenza vaccination recruits few new T cells.

This sample comprised CD4+ T cells sorted from PBMCs, obtained around 5 days after vaccination. The clonotype originates from a man aged 50 to 60 who received an inactivated influenza vaccine.

CDR3 sequence reads: CASSLAVAGGTDTQYF. CDR3 nucleotide sequence: TGTGCCAGCAGTTTAGCCGTAGCGGGGGGCACAGATACGCAGTATTTT. The chain links TRBV12-3 or TRBV12-4 to TRBJ2-3, with 9 positions matching TRBD2. V shed 0 bases and J 1 base; nucleotides not matched to a gene: 2. The CDR3 sequence is 16 residues long.